This T cell receptor beta chain comes out of a study of T cells after yellow fever vaccination. Whole-study findings and limits: Repertoires obtained by FACS sorting could include abundant clonotypes that entered as contaminants from the bulk population. The booster saw the reappearance of most primary-vaccination clones (about 95% CD4, 88% CD8).

Germline V gene data show CDR1 as MGHRA and CDR2 as YSYEKL. The CDR3 sequence is 15 residues long. V was trimmed by 7 bases and J by 0 bases, leaving 13 bases between them. Template-switching 5'RACE yielded the TCR cDNA; a universal primer site and UMIs were added in the process. MiXCR, applied by TCRdb to the 5' RACE reads, yields one record per CDR3 protein. The sample has tens of thousands of distinct CDR3 sequences, more than 5.5% seen once. This clonotype was found a few times. The antigen remains undetermined. The chain is built from TRBV4-1 and TRBJ2-1; D is undetermined. The clonotype originates from a man younger than 35 who received the YFV17D yellow fever vaccine. The source was CD8+ T cells sorted from PBMCs, collected approximately 11 days after the first yellow fever vaccination. The CDR3 nucleotides are TGCGCCAGCACCAACGAGCCCAGCTCCTACAATGAGCAGTTCTTC. This sequence encodes CASTNEPSSYNEQFF.